This is a list of T cell receptor beta chains from one sample in a study of cytomegalovirus exposure and HLA in healthy donors. Sequencing was performed with immunoSEQ multiplex PCR; in TCRdb, only in-frame clones are kept and a portion is missing. There are 200,000 to 250,000 clones in the sample; roughly 84% occur only once, and roughly 1.3% lies in the top ten. The specimen sequenced was PBMCs. The source of these receptors is a human donor in good health. Both conserved end residues are part of each CDR3. D genes are given only for firm matches. Size is stated for part of the rows, as once, few or many counts, or as a class when the clone is expanded.

d_gene: TRBD2
j_gene: TRBJ2-1
abundance: NA
v_gene: TRBV2
CDR3nt: TGTGCCAGCAGTAGACTCGGACTAGCGGGAGTAAATGAGCAGTTCTTC
CDR3aa: CASSRLGLAGVNEQFF

d_gene: TRBD1
j_gene: TRBJ1-2
abundance: NA
v_gene: TRBV9
CDR3nt: TGTGCCAGCAGCACGACAGGGGGTTACACCTTC
CDR3aa: CASSTTGGYTF

d_gene: NA
j_gene: TRBJ2-1
abundance: NA
v_gene: TRBV7-9
CDR3nt: TGTGCCAGCAGCGTTAGCGAGCCGAATGAGCAGTTCTTC
CDR3aa: CASSVSEPNEQFF

d_gene: TRBD1
j_gene: TRBJ2-4
abundance: NA
v_gene: TRBV19
CDR3nt: TGTGCCAGTAGTAATCCCGGGACAGGGGGTAAAAACATTCAGTACTTC
CDR3aa: CASSNPGTGGKNIQYF

d_gene: TRBD2
j_gene: TRBJ2-7
abundance: few
v_gene: TRBV6-4
CDR3nt: TGTGCCAGCATCCTTAGCGGGAGGGCCTACGAGCAGTACTTC
CDR3aa: CASILSGRAYEQYF

d_gene: TRBD1
j_gene: TRBJ2-5
abundance: NA
v_gene: TRBV6-5
CDR3nt: TGTGCCAGCAGTTACCACAGGGGAGAGACCCAGTACTTC
CDR3aa: CASSYHRGETQYF

d_gene: NA
j_gene: TRBJ1-2
abundance: NA
v_gene: TRBV27
CDR3nt: TGTGCCAGCAGTTTATCGCAGGGCAACTATGGCTACACCTTC
CDR3aa: CASSLSQGNYGYTF

d_gene: TRBD1
j_gene: TRBJ1-2
abundance: once
v_gene: TRBV2
CDR3nt: TGTGCCAGCAGGAGGACAGGAGTCGGAATGAACTATGGCTACACCTTC
CDR3aa: CASRRTGVGMNYGYTF

d_gene: TRBD2
j_gene: TRBJ2-2
abundance: once
v_gene: TRBV6-1
CDR3nt: TGTGCCAGCACAGCTAGCGGGCTGAACACCGGGGAGCTGTTTTTT
CDR3aa: CASTASGLNTGELFF

d_gene: TRBD2
j_gene: TRBJ2-6
abundance: NA
v_gene: TRBV2
CDR3nt: TGTGCCAGCAGTGAAGCCGGGTATGGCGGGAGGAACCCCGGGGCCAACGTCCTGACTTTC
CDR3aa: CASSEAGYGGRNPGANVLTF

d_gene: NA
j_gene: TRBJ1-3
abundance: NA
v_gene: TRBV19
CDR3nt: TGTGCCAGTACCCCGCCGGGAGACTCTGGAAACACCATATATTTT
CDR3aa: CASTPPGDSGNTIYF

d_gene: TRBD1
j_gene: TRBJ2-2
abundance: NA
v_gene: TRBV6-5
CDR3nt: TGTGCCAGCAGGAACAGGGGGTCGGTCACCGGGGAGCTGTTTTTT
CDR3aa: CASRNRGSVTGELFF

d_gene: TRBD1
j_gene: TRBJ1-1
abundance: NA
v_gene: TRBV11-2
CDR3nt: TGTGCCAGCAGCTCCATCCGACAGGGAGGCACTGAAGCTTTCTTT
CDR3aa: CASSSIRQGGTEAFF

d_gene: TRBD2
j_gene: TRBJ2-3
abundance: NA
v_gene: TRBV6-6
CDR3nt: TGTGCCAGCAGCCAAGCGTCGGCTAGCGGGAGTGATACGCAGTATTTT
CDR3aa: CASSQASASGSDTQYF

d_gene: TRBD1
j_gene: TRBJ2-1
abundance: NA
v_gene: TRBV28
CDR3nt: TGTGCCAGCAGTCCCGGACAGGGGGCGATGGGTGAGCAGTTCTTC
CDR3aa: CASSPGQGAMGEQFF

d_gene: TRBD1
j_gene: TRBJ1-3
abundance: NA
v_gene: TRBV15
CDR3nt: TGTGCCACCAGCGGACGACAGGGGAACGCTGGAAACACCATATATTTT
CDR3aa: CATSGRQGNAGNTIYF

d_gene: NA
j_gene: TRBJ1-5
abundance: NA
v_gene: TRBV28
CDR3nt: TGTGCCAGCAGTTCTCTCTTGCCCCAGCATTTT
CDR3aa: CASSSLLPQHF

d_gene: TRBD1
j_gene: TRBJ2-5
abundance: NA
v_gene: TRBV23-1
CDR3nt: TGCGCCAGCAGTCAATCGGGGACAGACCAAGAGACCCAGTACTTC
CDR3aa: CASSQSGTDQETQYF

d_gene: NA
j_gene: TRBJ1-2
abundance: NA
v_gene: TRBV5-4
CDR3nt: TGTGCCAGCAGCTTGGCCACATTGAACTATGGCTACACCTTC
CDR3aa: CASSLATLNYGYTF

d_gene: NA
j_gene: TRBJ2-1
abundance: NA
v_gene: TRBV6-6
CDR3nt: TGTGCCAGCAGTTTCACACAGGGAAATGAGCAGTTCTTC
CDR3aa: CASSFTQGNEQFF

d_gene: TRBD2
j_gene: TRBJ2-1
abundance: NA
v_gene: TRBV4-3
CDR3nt: TGCGCCAGCAGCACTAGCGGGAGCACACCTTACAATGAGCAGTTCTTC
CDR3aa: CASSTSGSTPYNEQFF

d_gene: TRBD1
j_gene: TRBJ2-2
abundance: NA
v_gene: TRBV2
CDR3nt: TGTGCCAGCAGTGAAGTAGGGGGCAGAACCGGGGAGCTGTTTTTT
CDR3aa: CASSEVGGRTGELFF

d_gene: TRBD2
j_gene: TRBJ2-1
abundance: NA
v_gene: TRBV27
CDR3nt: TGTGCCAGCAGCTCTCGGACTAGCGGGTTCTCCTACAATGAGCAGTTCTTC
CDR3aa: CASSSRTSGFSYNEQFF

d_gene: TRBD1
j_gene: TRBJ2-7
abundance: NA
v_gene: TRBV5-1
CDR3nt: TGCGCCAGCAGCCCGGCTACAGGGGGTAACGAGCAGTACTTC
CDR3aa: CASSPATGGNEQYF

d_gene: TRBD1
j_gene: TRBJ1-1
abundance: NA
v_gene: TRBV19
CDR3nt: TGTGCCAGTACCTCCTTCTGGACAGGGGGCGACGTTTTAGCTTTCTTT
CDR3aa: CASTSFWTGGDVLAFF

d_gene: NA
j_gene: TRBJ1-2
abundance: NA
v_gene: TRBV7-8
CDR3nt: TGTGCCAGCAGCTTAGGGCAGGGCTATGGCTACACCTTC
CDR3aa: CASSLGQGYGYTF

d_gene: TRBD1
j_gene: TRBJ1-2
abundance: NA
v_gene: TRBV27
CDR3nt: TGTGCCAGCAGTTCCCACGGGACAGACTTGGACTATGGCTACACCTTC
CDR3aa: CASSSHGTDLDYGYTF

d_gene: TRBD2
j_gene: TRBJ2-7
abundance: NA
v_gene: TRBV18
CDR3nt: TGTGCCAGCTCACCTGAAGCGGGAGTCGACGAGCAGTACTTC
CDR3aa: CASSPEAGVDEQYF

d_gene: TRBD1
j_gene: TRBJ1-2
abundance: NA
v_gene: TRBV6-1
CDR3nt: TGTGCCAGCAGTGCGGGACAGTTTAACTATGGCTACACCTTC
CDR3aa: CASSAGQFNYGYTF

d_gene: NA
j_gene: TRBJ1-2
abundance: NA
v_gene: TRBV28
CDR3nt: TGTGCCAGCAGTAACCAGAATAACTATGGCTACACCTTC
CDR3aa: CASSNQNNYGYTF

d_gene: NA
j_gene: TRBJ1-3
abundance: few
v_gene: TRBV14
CDR3nt: TGTGCCAGCACCCGAGTGGGAAACACCATATATTTT
CDR3aa: CASTRVGNTIYF